One and the same sample provided the 5 T cell receptor beta chains below, sequenced in a study of type 1 and type 2 diabetes patients. Amplification started from genomic DNA. A primer set of 30 forward and 13 reverse primers amplified the CDR3. Each CDR3 protein is one row after TCRdb ran MiXCR on the multiplex PCR reads. The sample includes approximately 260,000 distinct CDR3 sequences, approximately 50% seen only once; the top ten take roughly an eighth. Sequenced sample: peripheral blood mononuclear cells (PBMCs). These receptors all come from a man between 18 and 29 years old with type 2 diabetes.

Concerning this clonotype: A much larger clone differs from this one at a single base, so this may be a read error. V is TRBV6-6 and J is TRBJ2-7, with D possibly matching TRBD2 (6 bases). Germline CDR1 reads MNHNY; CDR2 reads SVGAGI (reference sequence). The CDR3 is 12 amino acids. CDR3 in amino acids: CASTLLGRERYF. In DNA, the CDR3 is TGTGCCAGCACCCTCCTAGGACGGGAGCGGTACTTC.

This sequence joins TRBV6-1 and TRBJ1-1; D perhaps matches TRBD1 (5 bases). The V gene lost 5 bases and the J gene lost 0 bases, with 16 bases spanning the gap. The V gene's germline CDR1 is MNHNS and CDR2 SASEGT. The length of the CDR3 is 16 residues. The CDR3, as DNA: TGTGCCAGCAGTTACTCCCCGACAGCCATGAACACTGAAGCTTTCTTT. Translated, it gives CASSYSPTAMNTEAFF.

This clonotype came up a few times. The rearrangement uses TRBV6-6 and TRBJ2-5; 13 bases map to TRBD2. Germline loops: CDR1 MNHNY, CDR2 SVGAGI (reference sequence). V dropped 6 bases and J dropped 4; count of bases not matched to a gene: 8. CDR3 size: 16 residues. CDR3 bases: TGTGCCAGCAGCCGGACTAGCGGGAGTGGTGTAGAGACCCAGTACTTC. Its translation is CASSRTSGSGVETQYF.

This sequence joins TRBV4-1 and TRBJ2-7; TRBD2 might be the D (5 bases). The V end was cut by 0 bases, the J end by 6 bases, with 15 bases between. The CDR3 covers 15 residues. Germline CDR1 is MGHRA and CDR2 is YSYEKL. Here the CDR3 reads CASSQDKGDAGEQYF. The CDR3 nucleotides read TGCGCCAGCAGCCAAGACAAGGGAGACGCTGGCGAGCAGTACTTC.

A word on this clonotype: A much more abundant neighbour one base away suggests this may be a read error. V is TRBV10-3 and J is TRBJ1-1; a weak D match, TRBD1 (5 bases). CDR3 size: 13 residues. The germline CDR1 and CDR2 sequences are ENHRY and SYGVKD. The CDR3, as DNA: TGTGCCATCAGTGACGACACGGACACTGGAGCTTTCTTT. Translated, it gives CAISDDTDTGAFF.